This TCR beta chain was identified in a study of preoperative IRX-2 immunotherapy in early breast cancer (dated by TCRdb to between 2017 and 2020). Concerning this clone itself: This clone's antigen is unknown. It has no much larger one-base neighbor in the sample; base qualities were not kept.

Library preparation was by the immunoSEQ multiplex PCR assay. TCRdb took this table from immuneACCESS and kept in-frame rearrangements with V and J called. Such tables lack part of the clones; where checked against another copy, unresolved V genes explain under half of the gap, and the rest is unexplained. A total of about 19,000 clones appear in this sample, 85% of them only once. The ten largest make up roughly 1.2% of the sample. The V and J ends are trimmed by 0 bases and 6 bases, leaving 13 bases between them. Inclusive of the bounding cysteine and phenylalanine, the CDR3 is 15 residues long. Only CDR3 DNA is held: 45 bases, read in frame from base 1. Taken from the germline V gene, the CDR1 and CDR2 loops are SGHRS and YFSETQ. The treatment or condition label on this specimen signifies: preoperative locoregional IRX-2 cytokine immunotherapy. The samples were obtained from a phase Ib study that tested preoperative, locoregional IRX-2 cytokine immunotherapy designed to prime immune responses. The donors were early-stage breast cancer patients who were given IRX-2 prior to surgery.

The TCR was taken from a human donor with breast cancer. The source was lymph node tissue, collected after IRX-2 immunotherapy. The receptor chain draws on TRBV5-1 and TRBJ2-1, with a tentative D gene TRBD1 over 5 matching bases. The CDR3 protein: CASSLAGQGANEQFF. The sequenced DNA: TGCGCCAGCAGCTTGGCCGGCCAGGGTGCCAATGAGCAGTTCTTC.